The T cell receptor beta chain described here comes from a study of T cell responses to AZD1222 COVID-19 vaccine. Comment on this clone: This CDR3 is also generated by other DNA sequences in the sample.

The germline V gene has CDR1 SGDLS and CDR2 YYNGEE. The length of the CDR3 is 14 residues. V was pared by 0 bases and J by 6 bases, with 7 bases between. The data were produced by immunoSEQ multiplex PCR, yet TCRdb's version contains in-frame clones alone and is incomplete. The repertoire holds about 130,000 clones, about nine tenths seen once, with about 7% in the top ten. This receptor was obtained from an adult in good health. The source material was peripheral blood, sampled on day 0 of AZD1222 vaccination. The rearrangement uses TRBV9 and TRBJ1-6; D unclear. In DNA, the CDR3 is TGTGCCAGCAGCGTAGGAAGTGCTAATTCACCCCTCCACTTT. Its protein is CASSVGSANSPLHF.